This TCR beta chain was captured in a study of T cells after posttransplantation cyclophosphamide. TCRdb keeps only in-frame clones here, not all; method: immunoSEQ multiplex PCR. The sample records over 20,000 clones, 65% to 90% being singletons. Sampled 1 year posttransplant, controls received myeloablative marrow transplants, methotrexate and a calcineurin inhibitor. Germline V gene sequence: CDR1 SNHLY, CDR2 FYNNEI. The CDR3 loop spans 11 amino acids. Trimming stripped 7 bases from V and 8 bases from J, with 9 bases between. Sequencing was performed on PBMCs, taken 362 days after allogeneic stem cell transplant with calcineurin inhibitor and methotrexate. The receptor was isolated from a female patient aged 30 to 40 who received an allogeneic stem cell transplant from an unrelated donor, was CMV-positive, and had acute and chronic GVHD. Among the T cells, some may be from the graft donor. This chain uses TRBV2 with TRBJ1-5; D unresolved. The CDR3 loop is CASNDHKPQHF. CDR3 nucleotides: TGTGCCAGCAACGATCACAAGCCCCAGCATTTT. The complete variable domain, with remaining parts taken from reference TRBV2 and TRBJ1-5, reads EPEVTQTPSHQVTQMGQEVILRCVPISNHLYFYWYRQILGQKVEFLVSFYNNEISEKSEIFDDQFSVERPDGSNFTLKIRSTKLEDSAMYFCASNDHKPQHFGDGTRLSIL.